This record concerns one T cell receptor beta chain sequence. Its antigen is still unknown. The data originate from a study of cytomegalovirus exposure and HLA in healthy donors. At the level of the study: Genotyping of 300 to 450 donors showed that 70% to 90% belonged to the Caucasian-associated ancestry cluster. Study-wide results and limits: In a later analysis, a missense DCLRE1C variant was linked to TCR beta V- and J-gene trimming. Most of the TCR beta V segments (in an earlier analysis) were productive either about 90% or about 30% of the time. Cytomegalovirus association was assigned to under 200 TCR beta chains.

The V end lost 2 bases, the J end lost 8 bases, and 17 bases lay between the germline ends. Per germline, CDR1 SGHRS and CDR2 YFSETQ. The CDR3 contains 15 residues. The study ran its PCR with 60 Vbeta and 13 Jbeta primers. Assay: immunoSEQ multiplex PCR; the TCRdb copy retains only in-frame clones and omits some. The table includes about 110,000 clones, more than 65% detected once. The sequence came from a boy aged 10-17 years in good health and CMV-seronegative. Sequencing used PBMCs. The chain carries TRBV5-1 and TRBJ2-1, with D perhaps TRBD1 (5 bases). CDR3 protein: CASSFTGPFGDEQFF. For the CDR3, the DNA is TGCGCCAGCAGCTTCACAGGTCCCTTCGGTGATGAGCAGTTCTTC. The full variable domain, completed using reference TRBV5-1 and TRBJ2-1, is KAGVTQTPRYLIKTRGQQVTLSCSPISGHRSVSWYQQTPGQGLQFLFEYFSETQRNKGNFPGRFSGRQFSNSRSEMNVSTLELGDSALYLCASSFTGPFGDEQFFGPGTRLTVL.